A selection of T cell receptor beta chains follows, all from one sample in a study of blood T cell repertoires in COVID-19. Here immunoSEQ multiplex PCR was the method, and the copy in TCRdb shows in-frame clones only, minus some. The sample contains about 460,000 clones, about 88% of which appear only once. Sequencing used PBMCs or T cells enriched from blood (not recorded which). These receptors were collected from a woman in her sixties or seventies who had recovered from COVID-19. Each CDR3 is given with its conserved first and last residue. The D gene is left open where the match is weak. Not all rows give a size; the values are once, few, many and, for expanded clones, a class.

.	TRBJ1-2	TRBV2	.	CAVPGRGWAEGYGYTF	TGTGCCGTTCCCGGCAGGGGCTGGGCTGAGGGCTATGGCTACACCTTC
.	TRBJ2-5	TRBV2	TRBD2	CASSRPSGGARETQYF	TGTGCCAGCAGTAGACCCAGCGGGGGGGCCCGAGAGACCCAGTACTTC
.	TRBJ2-7	TRBV4-1	.	CASSPLPGQPRAYEQYF	TGCGCCAGCAGCCCCCTCCCCGGACAGCCGAGAGCCTACGAGCAGTACTTC
.	TRBJ1-1	TRBV29-1	.	CSVAGYTEAFF	TGCAGCGTAGCAGGGTACACTGAAGCTTTCTTT
once	TRBJ1-2	TRBV10-3	TRBD1	CAISDTDRGLGYTF	TGTGCCATCAGTGACACAGACAGGGGGCTTGGCTACACCTTC
.	TRBJ2-2	TRBV10-3	.	CASEGAGELFF	TGTGCCTCCGAGGGAGCCGGGGAGCTGTTTTTT
.	TRBJ1-3	TRBV28	.	CASSPPSLTPGNTIYF	TGTGCCAGCAGTCCCCCGTCCCTGACACCTGGAAACACCATATATTTT
.	TRBJ1-1	TRBV5-6	.	CASSWTSMNTEAFF	TGTGCCAGCAGCTGGACAAGCATGAACACTGAAGCTTTCTTT
.	TRBJ1-3	TRBV10-2	TRBD1	CASQTGSSGNTIYF	TGCGCCAGTCAGACAGGGAGCTCTGGAAACACCATATATTTT
.	TRBJ2-3	TRBV3-1/TRBV3-2	TRBD2	CASSQGWFSGGASTDTQYF	TGTGCCAGCAGCCAAGGATGGTTTAGCGGGGGGGCCAGCACAGATACGCAGTATTTT
.	TRBJ2-5	TRBV2	.	CASSPQETQYF	TGTGCCAGCAGTCCACAAGAGACCCAGTACTTC
.	TRBJ2-2	TRBV30	TRBD2	CAWRTSGGTGELFF	TGTGCCTGGCGGACTAGCGGGGGGACCGGGGAGCTGTTTTTT
.	TRBJ1-1	TRBV4-1	.	CASSPFPRAANTEAFF	TGCGCCAGCAGCCCTTTCCCGCGGGCAGCGAACACTGAAGCTTTCTTT
.	TRBJ1-6	TRBV3-1/TRBV3-2	.	CASSQPPQGSNSPLHF	TGTGCCAGCAGCCAACCCCCCCAGGGCTCCAATTCACCCCTCCACTTT
.	TRBJ1-5	TRBV2	TRBD1	CASRQGQANQPQHF	TGTGCCAGCAGGCAGGGACAGGCCAATCAGCCCCAGCATTTT
.	TRBJ1-4	TRBV21-1	.	CASSKASSDRGDEKLFF	TGTGCCAGCAGCAAAGCATCTTCCGACAGGGGGGATGAAAAACTGTTTTTT
.	TRBJ1-1	TRBV6-5	TRBD1	CASSYSQGIMNTEAFF	TGTGCCAGCAGTTACTCACAGGGGATCATGAACACTGAAGCTTTCTTT